This TCR beta chain was observed in a study of shared clonotypes between healthy human individuals. Study findings and constraints: Across subsets, estimated richness was generally greater for naive than for memory populations. Investigators collected only blood, and repertoires in tissues likely differ.

At the deep level, the assay was run. Profiled with immunoSEQ multiplex PCR; TCRdb holds only in-frame clones, not every one. The sample shows a few million clones, 90% to 95% of them seen only once. CDR3 length: 15 residues. The germline V and J ends were trimmed by 4 bases and 2 bases, with 12 bases remaining between them. Germline CDR1 SNHLY, CDR2 FYNNEI. Note on this clone: Its antigen is currently unknown.

The investigators split CD4+ cells into a CD45RA+ naive subset and a CD45RA-negative memory subset. This receptor was identified in a man aged 18 to 30 in good health. The rearrangement links TRBV2 to TRBJ1-5; D gene ambiguous. The sequenced sample was naive CD4+ T cells sorted from blood. Subset defined: CD45RA+ positively selected. As DNA, the CDR3 is TGTGCCAGCAGTGGGGCCGGGAAAGGCAATCAGCCCCAGCATTTT. Protein: CASSGAGKGNQPQHF.